The 11 T cell receptor beta chains presented below share a single source sample, sequenced in a study of shared clonotypes between healthy human individuals. Produced via immunoSEQ multiplex PCR; TCRdb's table is partial and in-frame only. Here the sample spans 1 million to 1.2 million clones, 70% to 80% being singletons. The sequenced sample consisted of memory CD4+ T cells from PBMCs. Subset defined: CD45RA-negative fraction. The receptor set was obtained from a man aged 18 to 30 in good health. Some clones in this sample may be carry-over from other donors' samples.

About this clone itself: Other DNA sequences from this sample encode an identical CDR3 as well. The V gene is TRBV5-1, the J gene TRBJ2-7; D is unresolved. Germline lookup yields CDR1 SGHRS and CDR2 YFSETQ. Trimming cost V 6 bases and J 1 base, with 8 bases left between them. The CDR3 extends over 12 amino acids. CDR3 sequence reads: CASTSSSYEQYF. The DNA of the CDR3 is TGCGCCAGCACCTCCTCGTCCTACGAGCAGTACTTC.

This sequence joins TRBV6-5 and TRBJ2-3; 10 bases are shared with TRBD1. CDR3 size: 14 residues. Germline CDR1 reads MNHEY; CDR2 reads SVGAGI. With V trimmed by 5 bases and J by 6 bases, 5 bases remained unmatched. CDR3 sequence reads: CASSRSGQGDTQYF. CDR3 bases: TGTGCCAGCAGTCGTTCGGGACAGGGGGATACGCAGTATTTT.

The V call is TRBV27, the J call TRBJ1-1; a possible D gene is TRBD1 (5 bases). This CDR3 contains 14 residues. Germline V lookup: CDR1 MNHEY, CDR2 SMNVEV (reference sequence). The ends were cut back, 8 bases at V and 7 bases at J, with 20 bases in the middle. The chain's CDR3 is CASALGDGGDEAFF. CDR3 nucleotides: TGTGCCAGCGCGTTGGGGGACGGGGGAGATGAAGCTTTCTTT.

The chain employs TRBV9 and TRBJ1-3; D gene uncertain. CDR1 SGDLS and CDR2 YYNGEE come from the germline V gene. The CDR3 is made up of 15 amino acids. V lost 3 bases to trimming and J lost 0 bases, with 10 bases between them. The CDR3 DNA is TGTGCCAGCAGCGACCGTACCATCTCTGGAAACACCATATATTTT. Encoded protein: CASSDRTISGNTIYF.

The chain links TRBV29-1 to TRBJ2-5; 9 bases align to TRBD2. J gave up 1 base and V 7 bases, and 7 bases lay outside the gene matches. The CDR3 loop spans 14 amino acids. Germline CDR1 reads SQVTM; CDR2 reads ANQGSEA. For the CDR3, the DNA is TGCAGCGCTGGGCGACTAGCGGCCCAAGAGACCCAGTACTTC. This sequence encodes CSAGRLAAQETQYF.

This clone was detected a few times. V gene TRBV6-5 combines with J gene TRBJ2-1; D gene ambiguous. This CDR3 region has 13 residues. The germline V and J ends were trimmed by 6 bases and 4 bases, with 10 bases remaining between them. The germline CDR1 and CDR2 sequences are MNHEY and SVGAGI. The CDR3 is CASSTLGYNEQFF. CDR3 coding DNA: TGTGCCAGCAGCACATTAGGATACAATGAGCAGTTCTTC.

Regarding this clone: The sample carries other DNA sequences with the same CDR3. The chain combines TRBV5-1 with TRBJ1-1; possible D gene TRBD1, 6 bases. From germline, CDR1 is SGHRS and CDR2 YFSETQ. This CDR3 contains 15 residues. The ends were cut back, 0 bases at V and 4 bases at J, with 13 bases in the middle. This CDR3 is CASSLEGGSGTEAFF. CDR3 DNA sequence: TGCGCCAGCAGCTTGGAAGGGGGGTCCGGCACTGAAGCTTTCTTT. The full variable domain, its missing parts supplied by reference TRBV5-1 and TRBJ1-1, is KAGVTQTPRYLIKTRGQQVTLSCSPISGHRSVSWYQQTPGQGLQFLFEYFSETQRNKGNFPGRFSGRQFSNSRSEMNVSTLELGDSALYLCASSLEGGSGTEAFFGQGTRLTVV.

V gene TRBV11-2 combines with J gene TRBJ2-3; TRBD2 matches 10 bases. CDR3 length: 14 residues. After removal of 8 bases from V and 1 base from J, the junction contained 3 bases not matched to a gene. CDR1 is SGHAT, CDR2 FQNNGV, per germline. The CDR3 region has the DNA TGTGCCAGCCAGGGGACTAGCGGCACAGATACGCAGTATTTT. Translating it yields CASQGTSGTDTQYF.

This clone occurred once. This sample also contains other DNA sequences that code for the same CDR3. V and J are TRBV7-3 and TRBJ2-5, with 7 bases lining up with TRBD1. This CDR3 comprises 15 residues. Germline trimming cut 1 base from V and 2 bases from J; bases unmatched to any gene: 4. Germline V gene lookup returns CDR1 SGHTA and CDR2 FQGTGA. The CDR3 reads CASSLMTGPQETQYF. Written as DNA, the CDR3 is TGTGCCAGCAGCTTAATGACAGGGCCACAAGAGACCCAGTACTTC.

V and J are TRBV7-8 and TRBJ2-2, with no clear D. CDR3 size: 13 residues. CDR1 and CDR2 (germline): SGHVS, FQNEAQ. Between the trimmed V and J ends, which lost 5 bases and 6 bases, there was a span of 10 bases. CDR3 protein: CASSQNLAGELFF. CDR3 nucleotide sequence: TGTGCCAGCAGCCAGAATCTAGCCGGGGAGCTGTTTTTT. The variable domain in full, completed from reference TRBV7-8 and TRBJ2-2, reads GAGVSQSPRYKVAKRGQDVALRCDPISGHVSLFWYQQALGQGPEFLTYFQNEAQLDKSGLPSDRFFAERPEGSVSTLKIQRTQQEDSAVYLCASSQNLAGELFFGEGSRLTVL.

J is TRBJ1-1 and V is TRBV2; perhaps TRBD1 as D (5 bases). Trimming cost V 6 bases and J 3 bases, with 14 bases left between them. This CDR3 has 14 amino acids. Germline CDR1 reads SNHLY; CDR2 reads FYNNEI. CDR3 sequence reads: CASSRDGLYTEAFF. The CDR3 nucleotides read TGTGCCAGCAGCCGGGACGGATTATACACTGAAGCTTTCTTT.